The following is a T cell receptor beta chain sequence with its context. Produced via immunoSEQ multiplex PCR; TCRdb's table is partial and in-frame only. Here the sample spans approximately 210,000 clones, 87% being singletons. This sample stems from a study of blood T cell repertoires in COVID-19. Germline assignment: CDR1 SNHLY and CDR2 FYNNEI. CDR3 size: 15 residues. Germline trimming cut 6 bases from V and 8 bases from J; bases unmatched to any gene: 6. Specimen: PBMCs or T cells enriched from blood (not recorded which). The J gene is TRBJ2-1, the V gene TRBV2; TRBD2 agrees at 14 bases. This TCR derives from a woman aged 30 to 39 who had recovered from COVID-19. The CDR3 spells CASSRTSGRTYEQFF. The CDR3 DNA reads TGTGCCAGCAGCCGGACTAGCGGGAGGACGTATGAGCAGTTCTTC.